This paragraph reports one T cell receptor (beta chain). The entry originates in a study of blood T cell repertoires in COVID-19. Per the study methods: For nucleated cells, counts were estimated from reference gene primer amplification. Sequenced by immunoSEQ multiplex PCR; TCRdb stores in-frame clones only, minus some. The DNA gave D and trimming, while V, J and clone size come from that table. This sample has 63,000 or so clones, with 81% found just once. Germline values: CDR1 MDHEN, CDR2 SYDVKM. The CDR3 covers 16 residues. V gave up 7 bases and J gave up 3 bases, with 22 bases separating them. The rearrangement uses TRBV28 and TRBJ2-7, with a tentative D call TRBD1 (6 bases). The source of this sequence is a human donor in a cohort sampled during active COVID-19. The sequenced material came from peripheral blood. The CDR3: CASTHGGVQGYYEQYF. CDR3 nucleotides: TGTGCCAGCACCCATGGGGGAGTTCAGGGGTACTACGAGCAGTACTTC.